This is a list of T cell receptor beta chains from one sample in a study of molecular identifiers for immune sequencing clone quantification. Using its own MiXCR run on the PCR reads, TCRdb lists one record per CDR3 protein. The sample consists of approximately 90,000 distinct CDR3 sequences, 20% to 25% of them appearing once. The sequenced material came from naive CD8+ T cells from blood, with Jurkat cell RNA spiked in. These receptors originate from a human donor in good health. Some libraries in this study had Jurkat cell RNA spiked in. CDR3s include the opening cysteine and the closing phenylalanine or tryptophan. D genes are given only for firm matches. Size tells how often a clone was seen (once, few, many) or the class of an expanded clone, and some rows leave it out.

cdr3_nt	cdr3_aa	v_call	j_call	clone_size	cdr3_length	d_call
TGCGCCAGCAGCCCCCTGGCCGGGGAGCTGTTTTTT	CASSPLAGELFF	TRBV4-1	TRBJ2-2	many	12	NA
TGTGCCAGCAGGTCCTCCCGGGACAGGGGACCAGATACGCAGTATTTT	CASRSSRDRGPDTQYF	TRBV28	TRBJ2-3	many	16	TRBD1
TGTGCCAGTAGTATAACTGCCTCAGGGCCCCAGCATTTT	CASSITASGPQHF	TRBV19	TRBJ1-5	NA	13	NA
TGCGCCAGCAGCCAAGAAGGAACAGTCTCTCGCACTGAAGCTTTCTTT	CASSQEGTVSRTEAFF	TRBV4-1	TRBJ1-1	many	16	NA
TGTGCCAGCAGCGCACCGGACGGAGCAGATACGCAGTATTTT	CASSAPDGADTQYF	TRBV9	TRBJ2-3	many	14	NA
TGTGCCACCCCCGCCGCAGATACGCAGTATTTT	CATPAADTQYF	TRBV6-1	TRBJ2-3	few	11	NA
TGTGCCACGAATGTCAGGGGGGGTGGAAACACTGAAGCTTTCTTT	CATNVRGGGNTEAFF	TRBV15	TRBJ1-1	many	15	TRBD1
TGCGCCAGCAGCCAGCGGGACAGGGGATACAATGAGCAGTTCTTC	CASSQRDRGYNEQFF	TRBV4-3	TRBJ2-1	many	15	TRBD1
TGTGCCAGCAGCTTAGTCAGCGAGTTGGAGACCCAGTACTTC	CASSLVSELETQYF	TRBV11-2	TRBJ2-5	many	14	NA
TGCAGTGCTAGAGATACCCAGCGGGCGAATACCGGGGAGCTGTTTTTT	CSARDTQRANTGELFF	TRBV20-1	TRBJ2-2	few	16	NA
TGTGCCAGCAGCCAAGGGAAGATTCACATTCAGTACTTC	CASSQGKIHIQYF	TRBV14	TRBJ2-4	many	13	NA
TGTGCCAGCAGTGATGGAATCGGACAGGAAAGATACAATGAGCGGTTCTTC	CASSDGIGQERYNERFF	TRBV6-1	TRBJ2-1	NA	17	TRBD1
TGTGCTAGTGGTTTGGATCTAGCGGGAGGGCCTTACGAGCAGTACTTC	CASGLDLAGGPYEQYF	TRBV12-5	TRBJ2-7	many	16	TRBD2
TGCAGTGCTAGAGCGCGTCCGGGGGGAAACACCGGGGAGCTGTTTTTT	CSARARPGGNTGELFF	TRBV20-1	TRBJ2-2	many	16	TRBD2
TGCAGTGCTAGATGGGACGAGCAGTACTTC	CSARWDEQYF	TRBV20-1	TRBJ2-7	many	10	NA
TGTGCCTGGAGGGGATACAATGAGCAGTTCTTC	CAWRGYNEQFF	TRBV30	TRBJ2-1	many	11	NA
TGTGCCGGCAGCTTATCCTACGATGAGCAGTTCTTC	CAGSLSYDEQFF	TRBV7-8	TRBJ2-1	NA	12	NA
TGCAGCGTTGAAGGACCAGCCTACGAGCAGTACTTC	CSVEGPAYEQYF	TRBV29-1	TRBJ2-7	many	12	NA
TGCGCCAGCAGCCCCCACCGGGGGTTCTCGCGGGGGAGCTCCTACAATGAGCAGTTCTTC	CASSPHRGFSRGSSYNEQFF	TRBV4-1	TRBJ2-1	NA	20	TRBD2
TGCAGCGCTGGGGGGACAGGAGGGCAGACCCAGTACTTC	CSAGGTGGQTQYF	TRBV29-1	TRBJ2-5	many	13	TRBD1
TGTGCCTGGGACGGGGTGGGGTACCAAGAGACCCAGTACTTC	CAWDGVGYQETQYF	TRBV30	TRBJ2-5	many	14	NA
TGTGCCAGCTCACCTACTAAAGGACCCAGCTCCTACGAGCAGTACTTC	CASSPTKGPSSYEQYF	TRBV18	TRBJ2-7	few	16	NA
TGTGCCAGCAGGCTGACAGGGGTAGGCACTGAAGCTTTCTTT	CASRLTGVGTEAFF	TRBV27	TRBJ1-1	NA	14	TRBD1
TGTGCCAGCAGTTTACCCCTTAGCGGGTCTCAGTACGAGCAGTACTTC	CASSLPLSGSQYEQYF	TRBV28	TRBJ2-7	many	16	TRBD2
TGTGCCAGCAGCTTGGGAGACAGGGTGTCTGGGGCCAACGTCCTGACTTTC	CASSLGDRVSGANVLTF	TRBV5-6	TRBJ2-6	many	17	TRBD1
TGTGCCAGCAGCGCCTCGGGTGGTTCCGGGAGCACAGATACGCAGCATTTT	CASSASGGSGSTDTQHF	TRBV7-2	TRBJ1-5	NA	17	NA
TGTGCCAGCAGCCAAAGCGTCCCAGCGGGTTACTCTGAAGCTTTCTTT	CASSQSVPAGYSEAFF	TRBV3-1	TRBJ1-1	many	16	NA
TGTGCCAGCAGATTTGCCGATCAGCCCCAGCATTTT	CASRFADQPQHF	TRBV7-9	TRBJ1-5	few	12	NA
TGCAGTGCGGGGACATCAGCTAGCACAGATACGCAGTATTTT	CSAGTSASTDTQYF	TRBV20-1	TRBJ2-3	many	14	NA
TGTGCTAGTGGTACCGGGACAGGGACTGGGGCCAACGTCCTGACTTTC	CASGTGTGTGANVLTF	TRBV12-5	TRBJ2-6	many	16	TRBD1
TGTGCCAGCAGCTTAGAGGCTAGCCTGGAGAATGAGCAGTTCTTC	CASSLEASLENEQFF	TRBV7-9	TRBJ2-1	many	15	NA
TGTGCCAGCAGCGATATTCCCGGGGCGGCTAGCACAGATACGCAGTATTTT	CASSDIPGAASTDTQYF	TRBV27	TRBJ2-3	many	17	NA
TGTGCCAGCAGCTTATCCGGCGGGAGGCTCTGGGATGAGCGGTTCTTC	CASSLSGGRLWDERFF	TRBV7-9	TRBJ2-1	few	16	TRBD2